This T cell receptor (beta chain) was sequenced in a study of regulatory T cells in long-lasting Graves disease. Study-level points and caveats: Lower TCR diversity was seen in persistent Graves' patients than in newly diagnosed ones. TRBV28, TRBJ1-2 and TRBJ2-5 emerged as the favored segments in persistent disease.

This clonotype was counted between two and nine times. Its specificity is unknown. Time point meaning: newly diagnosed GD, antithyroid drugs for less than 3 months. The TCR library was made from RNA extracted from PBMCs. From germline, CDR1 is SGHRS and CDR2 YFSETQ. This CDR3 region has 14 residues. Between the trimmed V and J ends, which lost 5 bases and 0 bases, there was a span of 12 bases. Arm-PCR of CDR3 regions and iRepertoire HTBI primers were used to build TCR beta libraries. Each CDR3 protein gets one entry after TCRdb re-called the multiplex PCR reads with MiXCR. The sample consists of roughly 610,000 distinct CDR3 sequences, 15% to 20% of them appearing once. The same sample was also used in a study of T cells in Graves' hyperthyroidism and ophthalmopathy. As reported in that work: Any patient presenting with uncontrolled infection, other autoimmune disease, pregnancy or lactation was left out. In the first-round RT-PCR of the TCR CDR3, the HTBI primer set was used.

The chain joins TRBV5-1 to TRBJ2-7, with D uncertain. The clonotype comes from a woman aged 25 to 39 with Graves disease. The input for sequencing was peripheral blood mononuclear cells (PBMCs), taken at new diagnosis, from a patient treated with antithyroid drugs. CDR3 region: CASSSLGSSYEQYF. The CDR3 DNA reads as TGCGCCAGCAGTTCCCTAGGAAGCTCCTACGAGCAGTACTTC. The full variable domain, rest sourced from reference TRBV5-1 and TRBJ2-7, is KAGVTQTPRYLIKTRGQQVTLSCSPISGHRSVSWYQQTPGQGLQFLFEYFSETQRNKGNFPGRFSGRQFSNSRSEMNVSTLELGDSALYLCASSSLGSSYEQYFGPGTRLTVT.